The 30 T cell receptor beta chains in this list originate from one sample, sequenced in a study of identical twins. TCRdb redid the calling of the 5' RACE reads with MiXCR, one entry per CDR3 protein. This table holds around 480,000 distinct CDR3 sequences, 13% to 15% found once. The data were also submitted as part of a second study, on yellow fever vaccine responses in identical twins.

Sequenced input: CD4+ T cells sorted from blood. The receptor source for this set is a woman under 30 in good health.

In this sample, this clonotype turned up many times. The chain uses TRBV5-1 and TRBJ1-2; 9 bases agree with TRBD1. Per the germline V gene, CDR1 is SGHRS and CDR2 is YFSETQ. The J segment lost 5 bases and the V segment lost 4 bases, leaving 6 bases of the junction unmatched. The CDR3 runs to 14 residues. In DNA form, the CDR3 reads TGCGCCAGCAGCACCGGACAGGGGAGATATGGCTACACCTTC. Translating gives CASSTGQGRYGYTF. The full variable domain, completed using reference TRBV5-1 and TRBJ1-2, is KAGVTQTPRYLIKTRGQQVTLSCSPISGHRSVSWYQQTPGQGLQFLFEYFSETQRNKGNFPGRFSGRQFSNSRSEMNVSTLELGDSALYLCASSTGQGRYGYTFGSGTRLTVV.

This clonotype was seen a few times. This chain uses TRBV7-2 with TRBJ2-5, with TRBD2 identical over 7 bases. V gave up 0 bases and J gave up 1 base; unmatched junction bases: 5. Germline values: CDR1 SGHTA, CDR2 FQGNSA. The CDR3 consists of 16 residues. The CDR3: CASSLATSAGQETQYF. CDR3 bases: TGTGCCAGCAGCTTAGCAACTAGCGCGGGCCAAGAGACCCAGTACTTC.

This chain uses TRBV5-1 with TRBJ2-3; TRBD2 matches at 11 bases. CDR1 and CDR2 from the germline V gene are SGHRS and YFSETQ. V lost 0 bases to trimming and J lost 5 bases; unmatched junction nucleotides: 5. The CDR3 runs to 16 residues. The CDR3 reads CASSLGTSGGRDTQYF. Written as DNA, the CDR3 is TGCGCCAGCAGCTTGGGTACTAGCGGGGGACGAGATACGCAGTATTTT.

This clonotype was counted ten times or more. This chain connects TRBV12-3 or TRBV12-4 to TRBJ2-1; D may be TRBD2 (5 bases). V was pared by 6 bases and J by 5 bases, with 14 bases between. CDR3 size: 14 residues. This CDR3 reads CASSLDGRHNEQFF. The CDR3 nucleotides read TGTGCCAGCAGCCTGGATGGGAGACACAATGAGCAGTTCTTC.

DNA of the CDR3: TGCGCCAGCAGCTTGGGACTAGCGGTGGAGACCCAGTACTTC. Translation: CASSLGLAVETQYF. This chain uses TRBV5-1 with TRBJ2-5; 9 positions agree with TRBD2. V was pared by 0 bases and J by 5 bases, with 2 bases of the junction left unmatched. Looked up from germline, CDR1 is SGHRS and CDR2 is YFSETQ. The CDR3 length is 14 residues.

The V call is TRBV2, the J call TRBJ1-6; D gene ambiguous. CDR1 SNHLY and CDR2 FYNNEI come from the germline V gene. Between the trimmed V and J ends, which lost 6 bases and 8 bases, there was a span of 14 bases. The CDR3 is 14 amino acids. The CDR3 sequence: CASRGRAGDSPLHF. The CDR3 bases are TGTGCCAGCAGGGGCCGTGCTGGGGATTCACCCCTCCACTTT.

This clonotype has just a few counts. The rearrangement links TRBV24-1 to TRBJ2-3, with TRBD1 matching 10 bases. The V gene end was trimmed by 9 bases and the J gene end by 1 base; junction bases not matched to a gene: 3. This CDR3 is 14 amino acids long. Germline V gives CDR1 KGHDR, CDR2 SFDVKD. CDR3 sequence: CATEGQGGTDTQYF. The CDR3 DNA follows: TGTGCCACCGAAGGACAGGGGGGCACAGATACGCAGTATTTT.

This clonotype occurred many times. The rearrangement links TRBV20-1 to TRBJ1-1; TRBD1 matches 11 bases. This CDR3 region has 14 residues. The germline V gene encodes CDR1 DFQATT and CDR2 SNEGSKA (reference sequence). J gave up 4 bases and V 4 bases, and 5 bases lay outside the gene matches. For the CDR3, the DNA is TGCAGTGCTATCAGGGACAGGGGGTTCACTGAAGCTTTCTTT. It is translated as CSAIRDRGFTEAFF.

The chain joins TRBV2 to TRBJ2-7, with 9 bases fitting TRBD2. The CDR3 is 14 residues long. J gave up 4 bases and V 6 bases, and 7 bases lay outside the gene matches. Looked up from germline, CDR1 is SNHLY and CDR2 is FYNNEI. CDR3 in DNA: TGTGCCAGCAGCCCAAGCCTAGCGGGATACGAGCAGTACTTC. Its translation is CASSPSLAGYEQYF.

This clonotype was counted at least ten times. The V call is TRBV4-3, the J call TRBJ2-7, with D perhaps TRBD2 (5 bases). CDR3 length: 13 residues. V lost 4 bases and J 3 bases, leaving 10 bases between the germline ends. Germline V gene sequence: CDR1 LGHNA, CDR2 YSLEER. CDR3 residues: CASSRGRDYEQYF. DNA for the CDR3: TGCGCCAGCAGCCGAGGACGGGACTACGAGCAGTACTTC.

This chain joins TRBV5-1 and TRBJ2-1, with D perhaps TRBD2 (6 bases). This CDR3 comprises 15 residues. Germline lookup yields CDR1 SGHRS and CDR2 YFSETQ. Trimming left V 6 bases short and J 5 bases short, with 18 bases between. DNA of the CDR3: TGCGCCAGCACCCAACCAGGACTACTAAACAATGAGCAGTTCTTC. Residues: CASTQPGLLNNEQFF.

This clonotype has only a few counts. The gene calls are TRBV21-1 and TRBJ2-5; the table's D call, TRBD1, has no DNA check behind it. TRBV21-1 represents a pseudogene. CDR3 length: 15 amino acids. The CDR3 region is CASSKEGAGQVIQYF. CDR3 nucleotides: TGTGCCAGCAGCAAAGAGGGAGCGGGACAAGTAATCCAGTACTTC.

V usage is TRBV28 and J usage is TRBJ2-7; 15 bases align to TRBD2. In germline, CDR1 is MDHEN, CDR2 SYDVKM. V trimming: 6 bases; J trimming: 4 bases; junction bases outside the gene matches: 7. This CDR3 has 16 residues. CDR3 in DNA: TGTGCCAGCAGATCCGGGACTAGCGGGAGGTCGTACGAGCAGTACTTC. It specifies CASRSGTSGRSYEQYF.

The chain combines TRBV7-8 with TRBJ2-4, with a possible D match to TRBD1 (5 bases). Trimming took off 5 bases at V and 6 bases at J, with 11 bases between the two ends. This CDR3 spans 13 amino acids. Germline V CDR1 and CDR2: SGHVS, FQNEAQ. CDR3 DNA sequence: TGTGCCAGCAGCCTTCGACAGATAAACATTCAGTACTTC. It is translated as CASSLRQINIQYF. Drawing the rest from reference TRBV7-8 and TRBJ2-4, the complete variable domain is GAGVSQSPRYKVAKRGQDVALRCDPISGHVSLFWYQQALGQGPEFLTYFQNEAQLDKSGLPSDRFFAERPEGSVSTLKIQRTQQEDSAVYLCASSLRQINIQYFGAGTRLSVL.

The chain has TRBV20-1 and TRBJ2-1, with 13 bases matching TRBD2. The CDR3 consists of 15 residues. CDR1 is DFQATT and CDR2 is SNEGSKA in the germline V gene (reference sequence). J was trimmed by 10 bases and V by 5 bases; bases with no gene match: 11. CDR3 nucleotide sequence: TGCAGTGCTCCCAGCCCCGCGACTAGCGGGGGGGAGCAGTTCTTC. Translation: CSAPSPATSGGEQFF.

This clonotype was observed at least ten times. The J gene is TRBJ2-1, the V gene TRBV10-3; a possible D gene is TRBD2 (5 bases). V lost 7 bases and J 5 bases, leaving 6 bases between the germline ends. CDR1 ENHRY and CDR2 SYGVKD come from the germline V gene. The CDR3 extends over 11 amino acids. In nucleotides, the CDR3 is TGTGCCATCACCGGGAACAATGAGCAGTTCTTC. Its translation is CAITGNNEQFF.

The chain joins TRBV11-2 to TRBJ2-5, with 7 bases identical to TRBD1. Germline assignment: CDR1 SGHAT and CDR2 FQNNGV. The V gene end was trimmed by 1 base and the J gene end by 2 bases; junction bases not matched to a gene: 22. The CDR3 loop spans 21 amino acids. This CDR3 is CASSLVVLRRWDSRNQETQYF. The CDR3 nucleotides are TGTGCCAGCAGCTTAGTTGTTCTTCGGCGCTGGGACAGCCGGAATCAAGAGACCCAGTACTTC.

V is TRBV28 and J is TRBJ1-5; 11 bases align to TRBD1. Germline V gives CDR1 MDHEN, CDR2 SYDVKM. This CDR3 has 16 amino acids. Losses at the gene ends were 5 bases for V and 1 base for J; bases not matched to a gene: 4. The CDR3 here is CASSLGTGGSNQPQHF. CDR3 nucleotide sequence: TGTGCCAGCAGTCTCGGGACAGGGGGAAGCAATCAGCCCCAGCATTTT.

There are a few counts of this clonotype. The chain uses TRBV21-1 and TRBJ1-5; the table's D gene call, TRBD1, was not cross checked with the DNA. TRBV21-1 is termed a pseudogene. This CDR3 contains 17 residues. Here the CDR3 reads CASSSKTGGDSNQPQHF. For the CDR3, the DNA is TGTGCCAGCAGCTCCAAGACAGGGGGAGATAGCAATCAGCCCCAGCATTTT.

The rearrangement joins TRBV10-3 to TRBJ1-4, with a possible D match to TRBD1 (6 bases). V lost 5 bases, J lost 0 bases, and 13 bases lay in between. Germline-derived CDR1 and CDR2 are ENHRY and SYGVKD. This CDR3 spans 16 amino acids. The CDR3 nucleotides are TGTGCCATCAGTTCCGACAGGTCGGCAACTAATGAAAAACTGTTTTTT. Translation gives CAISSDRSATNEKLFF.

The chain carries TRBV20-1 and TRBJ2-1; D might be TRBD1 (5 bases). Germline CDR1 DFQATT, CDR2 SNEGSKA (reference sequence). V gave up 5 bases and J gave up 6 bases, with 14 bases separating them. The CDR3 contains 13 residues. The CDR3 protein is CSARAGATNEQFF. The CDR3 bases are TGCAGTGCTCGAGCTGGGGCTACCAATGAGCAGTTCTTC.

V gene TRBV6-7 combines with J gene TRBJ2-3; TRBD2 agrees at 10 bases. TRBV6-7 is annotated as an ORF whose role is uncertain. The length of the CDR3 is 21 residues. Trimming cost V 0 bases and J 0 bases; bases outside gene matches: 15. CDR3 in amino acids: CASSYSTRVAGGYLSTDTQYF. The CDR3 coding sequence is TGTGCCAGCAGTTACTCGACGAGGGTAGCGGGGGGCTATCTTAGCACAGATACGCAGTATTTT.

The table lists this clonotype with many counts. The rearrangement links TRBV12-3 or TRBV12-4 to TRBJ2-7, with 7 nucleotides matching TRBD1. Losses at the gene ends were 6 bases for V and 2 bases for J; bases not matched to a gene: 7. The CDR3 covers 14 residues. CDR3 sequence (DNA): TGTGCCAGCAGCCCCGACAGGGCTCCCTACGAGCAGTACTTC. This encodes CASSPDRAPYEQYF.

Only a few counts were recorded for this clonotype. The V call is TRBV6-1, the J call TRBJ2-3, with 7 positions matching TRBD2. Germline assignment: CDR1 MNHNS and CDR2 SASEGT. The trim removed 4 bases at V and 1 base at J, leaving 5 bases unmatched. The CDR3 is 15 residues long. CDR3 sequence (DNA): TGTGCCAGCAGTGCCAGCGGGGCTGGCACAGATACGCAGTATTTT. It encodes CASSASGAGTDTQYF.

This clonotype showed up just a few times. The chain couples TRBV15 to TRBJ2-1; 7 bases are shared with TRBD1. The germline gives CDR1 LNHNV, CDR2 YYDKDF (reference sequence). The CDR3 covers 16 residues. Trimming cost V 1 base and J 1 base; bases outside gene matches: 4. CDR3 in DNA: TGTGCCACCAGCAGAGGACAGGGAAAATCCTACAATGAGCAGTTCTTC. It yields the protein CATSRGQGKSYNEQFF.

The chain recombines TRBV5-1 with TRBJ2-1, with D possibly matching TRBD1 (5 bases). The CDR3 is 16 residues long. Germline V gene lookup returns CDR1 SGHRS and CDR2 YFSETQ. V lost 4 bases and J 0 bases, leaving 14 bases between the germline ends. CDR3 nucleotides: TGCGCCAGCAGCCGGATGCAGGGCAGCTCCTACAATGAGCAGTTCTTC. Protein sequence: CASSRMQGSSYNEQFF. Full variable domain (rest looked up from reference TRBV5-1 and TRBJ2-1): KAGVTQTPRYLIKTRGQQVTLSCSPISGHRSVSWYQQTPGQGLQFLFEYFSETQRNKGNFPGRFSGRQFSNSRSEMNVSTLELGDSALYLCASSRMQGSSYNEQFFGPGTRLTVL.

In nucleotides, the CDR3 is TGTGCCAGCAACGCACCCTACGAGCAGTACTTC. Its protein product is CASNAPYEQYF. The chain carries TRBV28 and TRBJ2-7; D not certain. The CDR3 consists of 11 residues. V was cut by 7 bases and J by 2 bases, with 6 bases left in between. Germline lookup yields CDR1 MDHEN and CDR2 SYDVKM.

This clonotype was counted a few times. The chain carries TRBV12-3 or TRBV12-4 and TRBJ2-1, with 11 bases aligning to TRBD2. The CDR3 is made up of 16 amino acids. V was pared by 2 bases and J by 5 bases, with 5 bases of the junction left unmatched. CDR3 sequence (DNA): TGTGCCAGCAGTTTACTTCTAGCGGGAGGTAACAATGAGCAGTTCTTC. Protein sequence: CASSLLLAGGNNEQFF.

This clonotype has only a few counts. The chain combines TRBV20-1 with TRBJ2-6; D perhaps matches TRBD2 (5 bases). Germline V gives CDR1 DFQATT, CDR2 SNEGSKA (reference sequence). Trimming took 6 bases from V and 1 from J, leaving 16 bases between them. The length of the CDR3 is 16 residues. CDR3 in DNA: TGCAGTGCCCAACGTGGGAGTGCTTCTGGGGCCAACGTCCTGACTTTC. Protein sequence: CSAQRGSASGANVLTF.

This chain uses TRBV3-1 with TRBJ1-1; TRBD1 aligns across 8 bases. The CDR3 loop spans 15 amino acids. Trimming at V came to 4 bases and at J to 1 base, leaving 5 bases not matched to a gene. Per germline, CDR1 LGHDT and CDR2 YNNKEL (reference sequence). CDR3 protein: CASSRSGGKNTEAFF. CDR3 DNA sequence: TGTGCCAGCAGCCGGTCAGGGGGCAAGAACACTGAAGCTTTCTTT. The full variable domain, with the rest looked up from reference TRBV3-1 and TRBJ1-1, is DTAVSQTPKYLVTQMGNDKSIKCEQNLGHDTMYWYKQDSKKFLKIMFSYNNKELIINETVPNRFSPKSPDKAHLNLHINSLELGDSAVYFCASSRSGGKNTEAFFGQGTRLTVV.